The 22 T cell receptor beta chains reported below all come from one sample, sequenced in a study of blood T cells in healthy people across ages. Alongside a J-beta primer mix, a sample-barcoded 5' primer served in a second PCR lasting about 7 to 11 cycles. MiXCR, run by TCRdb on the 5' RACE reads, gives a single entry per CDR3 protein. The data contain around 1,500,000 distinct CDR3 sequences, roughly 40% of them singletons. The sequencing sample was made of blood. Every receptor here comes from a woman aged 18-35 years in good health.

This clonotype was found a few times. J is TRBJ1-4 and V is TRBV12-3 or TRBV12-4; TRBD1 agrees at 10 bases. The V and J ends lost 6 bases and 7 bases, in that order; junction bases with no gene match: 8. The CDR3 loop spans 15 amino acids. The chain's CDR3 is CASSLRQGASEKLFF. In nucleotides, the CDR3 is TGTGCCAGCAGCCTCAGACAGGGGGCAAGTGAAAAACTGTTTTTT.

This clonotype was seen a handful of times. In nucleotides, the CDR3 is TGCAGTTCTTCAGGGGGCGCGGAGACCCAGTACTTC. Translation: CSSSGGAETQYF. The chain recombines TRBV29-1 with TRBJ2-5; 8 bases are shared with TRBD1. The CDR3 consists of 12 residues. CDR1 and CDR2 from the germline V gene are SQVTM and ANQGSEA.

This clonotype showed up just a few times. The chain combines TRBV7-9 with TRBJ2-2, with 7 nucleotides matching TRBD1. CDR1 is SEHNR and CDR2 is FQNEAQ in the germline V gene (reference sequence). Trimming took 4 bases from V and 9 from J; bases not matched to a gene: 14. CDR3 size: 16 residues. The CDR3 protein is CASSSQTGFSNRELFF. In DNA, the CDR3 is TGTGCCAGCAGCTCCCAGACAGGGTTCTCTAACCGGGAGCTGTTTTTT. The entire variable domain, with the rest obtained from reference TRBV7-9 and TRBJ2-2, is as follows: DTGVSQNPRHKITKRGQNVTFRCDPISEHNRLYWYRQTLGQGPEFLTYFQNEAQLEKSRLLSDRFSAERPKGSFSTLEIQRTEQGDSAMYLCASSSQTGFSNRELFFGEGSRLTVL.

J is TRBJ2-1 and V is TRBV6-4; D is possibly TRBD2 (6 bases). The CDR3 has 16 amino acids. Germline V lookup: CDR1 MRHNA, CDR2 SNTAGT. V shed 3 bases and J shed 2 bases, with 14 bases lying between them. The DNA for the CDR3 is TGTGCCAGCAGTGAGCAAGTGGCTAGCGCCTACAATGAGCAGTTCTTC. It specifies CASSEQVASAYNEQFF.

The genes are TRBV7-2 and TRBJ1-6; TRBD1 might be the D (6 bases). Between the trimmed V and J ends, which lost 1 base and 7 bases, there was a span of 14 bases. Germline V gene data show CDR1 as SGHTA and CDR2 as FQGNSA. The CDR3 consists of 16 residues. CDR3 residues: CASSLGGRTANSPLHF. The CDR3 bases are TGTGCCAGCAGCTTAGGAGGTCGGACAGCAAATTCACCCCTCCACTTT.

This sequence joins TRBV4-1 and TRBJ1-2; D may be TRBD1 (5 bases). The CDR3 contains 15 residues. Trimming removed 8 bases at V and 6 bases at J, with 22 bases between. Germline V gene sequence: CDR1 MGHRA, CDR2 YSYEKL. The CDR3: CASLGEGLGGNGYTF. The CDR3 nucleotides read TGCGCCAGCTTAGGGGAGGGGCTGGGAGGGAATGGCTACACCTTC.

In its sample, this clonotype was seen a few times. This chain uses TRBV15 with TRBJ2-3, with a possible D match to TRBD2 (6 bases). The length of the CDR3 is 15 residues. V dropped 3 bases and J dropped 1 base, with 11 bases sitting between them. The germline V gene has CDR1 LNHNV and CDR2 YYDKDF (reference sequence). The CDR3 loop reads CATSRRGWGTDTQYF. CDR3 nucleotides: TGTGCCACCAGCAGGCGGGGTTGGGGCACAGATACGCAGTATTTT.

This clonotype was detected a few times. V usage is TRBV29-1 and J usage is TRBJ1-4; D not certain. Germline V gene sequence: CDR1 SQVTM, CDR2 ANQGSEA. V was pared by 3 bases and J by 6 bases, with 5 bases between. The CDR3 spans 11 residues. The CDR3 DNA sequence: TGCAGCGTTGATACTGATGAAAAACTGTTTTTT. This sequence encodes CSVDTDEKLFF.

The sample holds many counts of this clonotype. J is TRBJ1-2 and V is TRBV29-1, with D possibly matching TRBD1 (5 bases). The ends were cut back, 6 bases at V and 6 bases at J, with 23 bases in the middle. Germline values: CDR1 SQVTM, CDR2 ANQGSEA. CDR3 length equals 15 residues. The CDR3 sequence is CSVLPDGTVGDGYTF. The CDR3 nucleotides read TGCAGCGTCCTACCCGACGGGACTGTCGGGGATGGCTACACCTTC. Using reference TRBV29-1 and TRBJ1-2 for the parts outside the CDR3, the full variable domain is SAVISQKPSRDICQRGTSLTIQCQVDSQVTMMFWYRQQPGQSLTLIATANQGSEATYESGFVIDKFPISRPNLTFSTLTVSNMSPEDSSIYLCSVLPDGTVGDGYTFGSGTRLTVV.

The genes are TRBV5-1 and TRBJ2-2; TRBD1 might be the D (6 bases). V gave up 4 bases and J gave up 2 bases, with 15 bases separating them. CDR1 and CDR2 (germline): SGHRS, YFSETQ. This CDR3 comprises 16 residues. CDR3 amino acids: CASSTRQVVNTGELFF. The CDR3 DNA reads TGCGCCAGCAGCACGAGACAGGTGGTCAACACCGGGGAGCTGTTTTTT.

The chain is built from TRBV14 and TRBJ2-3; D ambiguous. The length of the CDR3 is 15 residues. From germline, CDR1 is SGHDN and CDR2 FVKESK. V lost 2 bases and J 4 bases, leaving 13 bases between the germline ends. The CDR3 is CASSQLNVGSDTQYF. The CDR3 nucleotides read TGTGCCAGCAGCCAACTAAACGTGGGATCAGATACGCAGTATTTT.

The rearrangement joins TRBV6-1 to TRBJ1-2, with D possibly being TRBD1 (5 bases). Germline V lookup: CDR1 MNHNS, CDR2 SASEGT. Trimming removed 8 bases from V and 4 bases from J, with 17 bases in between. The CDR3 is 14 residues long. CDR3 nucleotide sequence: TGTGCCAGCTCGGGGACGGGCCGGCGCTATGGCTACACCTTC. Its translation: CASSGTGRRYGYTF.

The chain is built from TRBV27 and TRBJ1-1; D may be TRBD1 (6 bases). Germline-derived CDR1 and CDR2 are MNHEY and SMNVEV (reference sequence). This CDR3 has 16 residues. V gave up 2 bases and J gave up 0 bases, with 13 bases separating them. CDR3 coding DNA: TGTGCCAGCAGTTTACGACAGGCCAAAGTGAACACTGAAGCTTTCTTT. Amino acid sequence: CASSLRQAKVNTEAFF.

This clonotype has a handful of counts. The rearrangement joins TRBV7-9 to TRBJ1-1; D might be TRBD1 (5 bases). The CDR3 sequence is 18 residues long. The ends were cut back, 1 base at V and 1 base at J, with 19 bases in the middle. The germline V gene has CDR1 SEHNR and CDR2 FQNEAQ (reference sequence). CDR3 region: CASSLGPRVAPGNTEAFF. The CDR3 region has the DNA TGTGCCAGCAGCTTAGGACCCAGGGTAGCTCCTGGGAACACTGAAGCTTTCTTT. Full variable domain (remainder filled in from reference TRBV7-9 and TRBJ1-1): DTGVSQNPRHKITKRGQNVTFRCDPISEHNRLYWYRQTLGQGPEFLTYFQNEAQLEKSRLLSDRFSAERPKGSFSTLEIQRTEQGDSAMYLCASSLGPRVAPGNTEAFFGQGTRLTVV.

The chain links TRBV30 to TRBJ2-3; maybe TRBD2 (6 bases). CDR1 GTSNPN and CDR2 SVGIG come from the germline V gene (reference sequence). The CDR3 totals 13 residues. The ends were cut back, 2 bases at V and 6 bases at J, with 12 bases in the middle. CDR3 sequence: CAWSHSGTDTQYF. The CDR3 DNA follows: TGTGCCTGGAGTCATTCAGGGACTGATACGCAGTATTTT.

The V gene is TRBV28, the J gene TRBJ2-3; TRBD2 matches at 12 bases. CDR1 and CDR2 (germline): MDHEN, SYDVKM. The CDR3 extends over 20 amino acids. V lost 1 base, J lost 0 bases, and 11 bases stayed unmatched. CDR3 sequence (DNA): TGTGCCAGCAGTTTATCCTTTTCTTGGACTAGCGGGGCGAGCACAGATACGCAGTATTTT. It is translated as CASSLSFSWTSGASTDTQYF.

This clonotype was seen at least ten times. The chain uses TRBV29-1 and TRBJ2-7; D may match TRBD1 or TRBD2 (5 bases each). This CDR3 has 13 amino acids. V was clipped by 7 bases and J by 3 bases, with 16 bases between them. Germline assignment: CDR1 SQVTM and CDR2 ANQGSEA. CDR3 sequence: CSAGGSNDYEQYF. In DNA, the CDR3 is TGCAGCGCTGGGGGATCGAACGACTACGAGCAGTACTTC.

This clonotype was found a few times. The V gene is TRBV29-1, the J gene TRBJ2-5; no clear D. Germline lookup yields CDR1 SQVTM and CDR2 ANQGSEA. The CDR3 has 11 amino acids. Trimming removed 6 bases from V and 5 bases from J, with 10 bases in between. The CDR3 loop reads CSVDLVETQYF. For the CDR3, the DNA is TGCAGCGTCGACCTGGTTGAGACCCAGTACTTC.

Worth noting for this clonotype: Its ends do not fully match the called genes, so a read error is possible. CDR3 sequence: CASSQVGRAPGAGEPFF. The DNA of the CDR3 is TGTGCCAGCAGCCAAGTGGGTCGCGCCCCGGGAGCCGGGGAGCCGTTTTTT. The J gene is TRBJ2-2, the V gene TRBV4-2, with D possibly matching TRBD2 (6 bases). This CDR3 comprises 17 residues. The germline gives CDR1 LGHNA, CDR2 YNFKEQ.

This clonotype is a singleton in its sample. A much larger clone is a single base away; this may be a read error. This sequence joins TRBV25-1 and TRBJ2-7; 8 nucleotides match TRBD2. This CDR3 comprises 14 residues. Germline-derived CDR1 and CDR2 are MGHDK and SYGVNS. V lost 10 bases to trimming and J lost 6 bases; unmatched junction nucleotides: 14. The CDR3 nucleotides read TGTGCCATCCCCGACGGGGGGGTCCAATGCGAGCAGTACTTC. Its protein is CAIPDGGVQCEQYF.

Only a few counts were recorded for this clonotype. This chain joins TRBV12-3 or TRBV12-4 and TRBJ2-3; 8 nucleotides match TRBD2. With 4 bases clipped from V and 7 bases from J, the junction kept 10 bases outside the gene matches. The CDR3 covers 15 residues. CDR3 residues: CASSSGGDAVYTQYF. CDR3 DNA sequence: TGTGCCAGCAGTTCGGGGGGGGACGCGGTATATACGCAGTATTTT.

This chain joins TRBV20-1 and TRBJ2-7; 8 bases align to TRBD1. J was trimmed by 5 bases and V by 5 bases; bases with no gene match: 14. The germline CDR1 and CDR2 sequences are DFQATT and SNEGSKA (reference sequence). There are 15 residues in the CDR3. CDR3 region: CSAVTSGGINHEQYF. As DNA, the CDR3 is TGCAGTGCTGTCACCTCAGGGGGCATTAATCACGAGCAGTACTTC.